This TCR beta chain was sequenced for a study of blood T cell repertoires in COVID-19. About the research overall: Both acute and convalescent COVID-19 samples were obtained from the United States, Italy and Spain. PBMCs, B-cell-depleted T cells, or T cells provided the cDNA or gDNA that made up the material.

As processed by the authors: Reference gene primer amplification gave estimated nucleated cell counts. This table comes from immunoSEQ multiplex PCR, and its TCRdb copy is limited to in-frame clones, with some not included. That table gives V, J and clone size, and the DNA gave D and trimming. The sample contains tens of thousands of clones, around 79% of which appear only once. This clone has just a few counts. This TCR derives from a human donor in a cohort sampled during active COVID-19. The sequencing input was peripheral blood.

CDR3 in DNA: TGCGCCAGCAGCCAAGCTCTTGACGGGGGGAGGACAGATACGCAGTATTTT. This sequence encodes CASSQALDGGRTDTQYF. The chain joins TRBV4-1 to TRBJ2-3, with TRBD2 matching 7 bases. Trimming cost V 1 base and J 3 bases; bases outside gene matches: 10. The CDR3 extends over 17 amino acids. CDR1 and CDR2 (germline): MGHRA, YSYEKL.